Below are 24 T cell receptor beta chains sequenced from a single sample in a study of long-term antiretroviral therapy in people with HIV. At survey level, the immunoSEQ assay was run in its v3.0 version. The repertoire was sequenced with immunoSEQ multiplex PCR; TCRdb's copy has only in-frame clones and lacks some. Of about 30,000 clones listed, roughly 84% are singletons. The material was unsorted PBMCs, obtained roughly 2.9 years before starting antiretroviral therapy. Source of these receptors: a woman in her twenties or thirties with HIV.

The rearrangement uses TRBV5-1 and TRBJ1-2; weak D call: TRBD1 (6 bases). The CDR3 is made up of 14 amino acids. Between the trimmed V and J ends, which lost 2 bases and 3 bases, there was a span of 11 bases. The V gene's germline CDR1 is SGHRS and CDR2 YFSETQ. CDR3 residues: CASSFQGQDYGYTF. The CDR3 DNA is TGCGCCAGCAGCTTTCAGGGACAAGACTATGGCTACACCTTC. Supplemented by reference TRBV5-1 and TRBJ1-2, the full variable domain reads KAGVTQTPRYLIKTRGQQVTLSCSPISGHRSVSWYQQTPGQGLQFLFEYFSETQRNKGNFPGRFSGRQFSNSRSEMNVSTLELGDSALYLCASSFQGQDYGYTFGSGTRLTVV.

The rearrangement joins TRBV2 to TRBJ2-7, with D perhaps TRBD1 (5 bases). V lost 2 bases and J lost 5, with 7 bases in between. CDR1 is SNHLY, CDR2 FYNNEI, per germline. CDR3 length: 12 residues. CDR3 sequence: CASSEPGNEQYF. CDR3 sequence (DNA): TGTGCCAGCAGTGAACCAGGGAACGAGCAGTACTTC.

The rearrangement uses TRBV30 and TRBJ1-2; D remains unclear. V was pared by 2 bases and J by 3 bases, with 10 bases between. CDR1 GTSNPN and CDR2 SVGIG come from the germline V gene (reference sequence). CDR3 size: 13 residues. The CDR3 coding sequence is TGTGCCTGGAGTCCTAGTGGTGACTATGGCTACACCTTC. Protein: CAWSPSGDYGYTF.

V is TRBV10-1 and J is TRBJ1-5, with D unresolved. Germline-derived CDR1 and CDR2 are WNHNN and SYGVQD (reference sequence). V lost 0 bases and J 1 base, leaving 16 bases between the germline ends. There are 18 residues in the CDR3. CDR3 protein: CASSESTPGLSSNQPQHF. The CDR3 nucleotides are TGCGCCAGCAGTGAGTCGACTCCCGGGCTCTCCAGCAATCAGCCCCAGCATTTT.

This chain links TRBV9 with TRBJ1-3, with D perhaps matching TRBD1 (6 bases). CDR1 is SGDLS, CDR2 YYNGEE, per germline. The V end lost 3 bases, the J end lost 2 bases, and 12 bases lay between the germline ends. The CDR3 has 15 amino acids. The CDR3 region has the DNA TGTGCCAGCAGCGCGTGGGACACGGCTGGAAACACCATATATTTT. It is translated as CASSAWDTAGNTIYF.

The V gene is TRBV5-1, the J gene TRBJ2-1; 8 bases match TRBD1. V gave up 4 bases and J gave up 9 bases; unmatched junction bases: 12. The germline V gene has CDR1 SGHRS and CDR2 YFSETQ. The CDR3 is 15 residues long. The CDR3 bases are TGCGCCAGCAGCGGCCGGGACAGGTCTGTAATTGAGCAGTTCTTC. Encoded protein: CASSGRDRSVIEQFF.

This rearrangement joins TRBV30 to TRBJ1-2, with D hard to call. This CDR3 is 11 amino acids long. V lost 4 bases and J lost 8, with 11 bases in between. Germline CDR1 and CDR2: GTSNPN and SVGIG (reference sequence). This CDR3 reads CAWIEVRGYTF. The CDR3 coding sequence is TGTGCCTGGATAGAGGTCCGGGGCTACACCTTC.

The chain joins TRBV11-2 to TRBJ2-5, with D uncertain. Germline-derived CDR1 and CDR2 are SGHAT and FQNNGV. The CDR3 has 11 residues. V was trimmed by 5 bases and J by 7 bases, leaving 8 bases between them. DNA of the CDR3: TGTGCCAGCAGCCCGGGTGGGACCCAGTACTTC. This sequence encodes CASSPGGTQYF.

V gene TRBV5-6 combines with J gene TRBJ2-1, with D maybe TRBD2 (6 bases). V was cut by 0 bases and J by 1 base, with 11 bases left in between. The CDR3 has 16 amino acids. CDR1 is SGHDT, CDR2 YYEEEE, per germline. The chain's CDR3 is CASSLAGGYSYNEQFF. For the CDR3, the DNA is TGTGCCAGCAGCTTGGCCGGGGGATATTCCTACAATGAGCAGTTCTTC.

The V call is TRBV5-1, the J call TRBJ2-5; 8 bases are a match to TRBD1. V was clipped by 3 bases and J by 4 bases; unmatched bases: 5. In germline, CDR1 is SGHRS, CDR2 YFSETQ. The CDR3 contains 14 residues. CDR3 sequence (DNA): TGCGCCAGCAGCTGGACAGGGTCTTCAGAGACCCAGTACTTC. It yields the protein CASSWTGSSETQYF.

The chain employs TRBV5-6 and TRBJ1-6, with no clear D. The CDR3 is 12 residues long. Trimming pared 1 base from V and 8 bases from J, leaving 4 bases between. CDR1 and CDR2 from the germline V gene are SGHDT and YYEEEE. CDR3 nucleotides: TGTGCCAGCAGCTTGATTGATTCACCCCTCCACTTT. Its translation is CASSLIDSPLHF.

This clone was detected once. V is TRBV28 and J is TRBJ1-6; D not certain. The CDR3 sequence is 14 residues long. Per germline, CDR1 MDHEN and CDR2 SYDVKM. The V gene lost 2 bases and the J gene lost 9 bases, with 11 bases spanning the gap. The CDR3 DNA reads TGTGCCAGCAGTTTAATGGTTGCAGGTTCACCCCTCCACTTT. Amino acid sequence: CASSLMVAGSPLHF.

The chain links TRBV6-1 to TRBJ2-7; maybe TRBD1 (6 bases). CDR1 is MNHNS and CDR2 is SASEGT in the germline V gene. Deletions cut 4 bases from V and 4 bases from J, with 14 bases between. The CDR3 has 14 residues. The CDR3 DNA follows: TGTGCCAGCAGTGTCGGACAGTTCGGATACGAGCAGTACTTC. Translation: CASSVGQFGYEQYF.

This chain uses TRBV10-3 with TRBJ1-3, with D possibly matching TRBD1 (5 bases). V was clipped by 10 bases and J by 2 bases, with 12 bases between them. CDR1 is ENHRY, CDR2 SYGVKD, per germline. The CDR3 has 13 amino acids. The CDR3 region has the DNA TGTGCCAAACAAGGGGAGCCTGGAAACACCATATATTTT. Its protein product is CAKQGEPGNTIYF.

The V and J genes are TRBV27 and TRBJ1-2; D is undetermined. Trimming pared 5 bases from V and 7 bases from J, leaving 17 bases between. The CDR3 runs 14 residues. Germline CDR1 reads MNHEY; CDR2 reads SMNVEV (reference sequence). The CDR3 sequence is CASSPPGRGLGYTF. The CDR3 bases are TGTGCCAGCAGTCCCCCCGGGCGGGGTCTTGGCTACACCTTC.

The V call is TRBV10-3, the J call TRBJ1-1, with D maybe TRBD1 (5 bases). CDR1 is ENHRY and CDR2 is SYGVKD in the germline V gene. The ends were cut back, 7 bases at V and 0 bases at J, with 18 bases in the middle. The CDR3 has 16 amino acids. CDR3: CAIKRVLAGMNTEAFF. The DNA of the CDR3 is TGTGCCATCAAGAGGGTACTTGCAGGGATGAACACTGAAGCTTTCTTT.

For the CDR3, the DNA is TGTGCCAGCAGCTTTGACAGGGGTATCAATGAGCAGTTCTTC. It encodes CASSFDRGINEQFF. The chain uses TRBV11-3 and TRBJ2-1; TRBD1 matches at 8 bases. The V and J ends lost 3 bases and 6 bases, in that order; junction bases with no gene match: 4. The germline CDR1 and CDR2 sequences are SGHNT and YENEEA. The CDR3 runs 14 residues.

The J gene is TRBJ2-5, the V gene TRBV19; the D gene could be TRBD1 or TRBD2 (5 bases each). Trimming left V 4 bases short and J 4 bases short, with 13 bases between. Germline lookup yields CDR1 LNHDA and CDR2 SQIVND (reference sequence). This CDR3 has 14 amino acids. In nucleotides, the CDR3 is TGTGCCAGTAGTACCTACCCAGGGAGAGAGACCCAGTACTTC. It is translated as CASSTYPGRETQYF.

The chain employs TRBV4-1 and TRBJ2-2, with TRBD1 identical over 9 bases. CDR3 size: 16 residues. J gave up 7 bases and V 5 bases, and 11 bases lay outside the gene matches. Germline assignment: CDR1 MGHRA and CDR2 YSYEKL. CDR3 DNA sequence: TGCGCCAGCAGCTCTGGGACAGGGTCGTTAATCGGGGAGCTGTTTTTT. It translates to CASSSGTGSLIGELFF.

The chain has TRBV6-1 and TRBJ2-7, with D perhaps TRBD2 (6 bases). This CDR3 region has 14 residues. V lost 1 base and J 5 bases, leaving 12 bases between the germline ends. Germline V lookup: CDR1 MNHNS, CDR2 SASEGT. This chain's CDR3 is CASSEEGWRDEQYV. The CDR3 DNA reads as TGTGCCAGCAGTGAAGAAGGGTGGAGGGACGAGCAGTACGTC.

The chain is built from TRBV30 and TRBJ1-4; no reliable D call. The CDR3 is 13 amino acids. CDR1 and CDR2 (germline): GTSNPN, SVGIG (reference sequence). V was shortened by 1 base and J by 8 bases, with 11 bases between the two germline ends. The CDR3 coding sequence is TGTGCCTGGAGTGGCGTTAACGGGGAAAAACTGTTTTTT. Translated, it gives CAWSGVNGEKLFF.

CDR3 nucleotide sequence: TGTGCCAGCAGCTTAGATTCGGGTAGCGGGGGGGCGCGGAATGAGCAGTTCTTC. Translation: CASSLDSGSGGARNEQFF. The chain carries TRBV11-3 and TRBJ2-1; TRBD2 matches 11 bases. V was clipped by 0 bases and J by 7 bases; unmatched bases: 11. The CDR3 extends over 18 amino acids. In germline, CDR1 is SGHNT, CDR2 YENEEA.

The genes are TRBV27 and TRBJ1-2; D is uncertain. Germline assignment: CDR1 MNHEY and CDR2 SMNVEV (reference sequence). This CDR3 comprises 13 residues. Trimming pared 2 bases from V and 4 bases from J, leaving 8 bases between. The chain's CDR3 is CASSLSGPYGYTF. CDR3 nucleotides: TGTGCCAGCAGTTTAAGCGGACCCTATGGCTACACCTTC.

The chain carries TRBV7-9 and TRBJ1-1, with no clear D. The V gene's germline CDR1 is SEHNR and CDR2 FQNEAQ (reference sequence). The CDR3 totals 12 residues. Trimming pared 1 base from V and 4 bases from J, leaving 4 bases between. The CDR3 region has the DNA TGTGCCAGCAGCTTAGAGGTCACTGAAGCTTTCTTT. Protein product: CASSLEVTEAFF.